Listed below are T cell receptor beta chains from one sample, sequenced in a study of cytomegalovirus exposure and HLA in healthy donors. Sequencing used immunoSEQ multiplex PCR; TCRdb keeps in-frame clones, though not all of them. The sample shows 180,000 or so clones, 80% of them seen only once. What was sequenced was PBMCs. The receptors were sampled from a woman in her 30s in good health and CMV-seronegative. CDR3s include the opening cysteine and the closing phenylalanine or tryptophan. Each record gives: D gene, J gene, clone size, V gene, CDR3 protein, CDR3 DNA. A D gene is named only where the DNA matches it firmly. The size entry is marked missing in some rows and otherwise reads once, few, many or a size class.

>TRBD1|TRBJ1-1|few|TRBV7-2
CASSSGQGKSTEAFF
TGTGCCAGCAGCTCCGGACAGGGGAAAAGCACTGAAGCTTTCTTT
>TRBD1|TRBJ1-1|NA|TRBV18
CASSPQGVVSSTEAFF
TGTGCCAGCTCACCGCAGGGGGTAGTAAGTTCCACTGAAGCTTTCTTT
>NA|TRBJ1-1|NA|TRBV7-2
CASNRQMNTEAFF
TGTGCCAGCAACAGACAGATGAACACTGAAGCTTTCTTT
>NA|TRBJ2-3|NA|TRBV6-6
CASSIGTPSGTQYF
TGTGCCAGCAGTATCGGGACTCCATCGGGGACGCAGTATTTT
>NA|TRBJ1-6|NA|TRBV5-1
CASSAESGYRRSPLHF
TGCGCCAGCAGCGCCGAATCGGGATATAGACGATCACCCCTCCACTTT
>NA|TRBJ1-1|NA|TRBV18
CASSPPTGQYTEAFF
TGTGCCAGCTCACCACCGACTGGACAGTACACTGAAGCTTTCTTT
>NA|TRBJ2-1|NA|TRBV9
CASSVPGGPAEQFF
TGTGCCAGCAGCGTCCCAGGGGGGCCCGCTGAGCAGTTCTTC
>TRBD1|TRBJ1-2|NA|TRBV27
CASRWTGSNYGYTF
TGTGCCAGCAGGTGGACAGGGTCTAACTATGGCTACACCTTC
>TRBD2|TRBJ2-3|NA|TRBV7-9
CASSPNLAGNADTQYF
TGTGCCAGCAGCCCAAACTTAGCGGGGAACGCAGATACGCAGTATTTT
>TRBD2|TRBJ2-1|once|TRBV6-1
CASFGTSAYNEQFF
TGTGCCAGCTTCGGGACTAGCGCATACAATGAGCAGTTCTTC
>NA|TRBJ1-1|NA|TRBV30
CAWSSRGNTEAFF
TGTGCCTGGAGTTCCCGGGGGAACACTGAAGCTTTCTTT
>NA|TRBJ1-2|NA|TRBV6-5
CASSPGNYGYTF
TGTGCCAGCTCACCGGGAAACTATGGCTACACCTTC
>NA|TRBJ1-3|NA|TRBV15
CATSREGAPGNTIYF
TGTGCCACCAGCAGAGAGGGGGCGCCTGGAAACACCATATATTTT
>TRBD1|TRBJ1-6|NA|TRBV29-1
CSVEDQRGQSSYNSPLHF
TGCAGCGTTGAAGATCAAAGGGGGCAGAGCTCCTATAATTCACCCCTCCACTTT
>TRBD1|TRBJ1-5|few|TRBV30
CAWSVGTASNQPQHF
TGTGCCTGGAGTGTCGGGACAGCTAGCAATCAGCCCCAGCATTTT
>NA|TRBJ1-4|NA|TRBV2
CASEREEKLFF
TGTGCCAGCGAGAGGGAGGAAAAACTGTTTTTT
>TRBD1|TRBJ2-1|few|TRBV9
CASSERQGPSNEQFF
TGTGCCAGCAGCGAGCGACAGGGGCCCAGCAATGAGCAGTTCTTC
>NA|TRBJ1-5|few|TRBV5-5
CASSLAGGGDQPQHF
TGTGCCAGCAGCTTGGCGGGGGGAGGCGATCAGCCCCAGCATTTT
>NA|TRBJ2-5|NA|TRBV5-1
CASSLAGGGEETQYF
TGCGCCAGCAGCTTGGCAGGAGGGGGCGAAGAGACCCAGTACTTC
>NA|TRBJ1-5|NA|TRBV2
CASSEVGQGGPQHF
TGTGCCAGCAGTGAAGTAGGCCAGGGAGGGCCCCAGCATTTT
>NA|TRBJ1-4|NA|TRBV27
CASSPVGTRSEKLFF
TGTGCCAGCAGTCCGGTGGGGACACGGAGTGAAAAACTGTTTTTT
>NA|TRBJ1-1|NA|TRBV18
CASSPRATDYTEAFF
TGTGCCAGCTCACCACGGGCAACAGATTACACTGAAGCTTTCTTT